These 31 T cell receptor beta chains were all obtained from the same sample, sequenced in a study of blood T cell repertoires in COVID-19. TCRdb's copy holds only in-frame clones and misses some; the assay was immunoSEQ multiplex PCR. The sample holds 270,000 or so clones, approximately 82% seen once. The sequenced sample was peripheral blood. The receptors come from a woman under 30 with acute or convalescent COVID-19.

CDR3 in amino acids: CASSHHQSQPQHF. The CDR3 region has the DNA TGTGCCAGCAGTCATCACCAGTCGCAGCCCCAGCATTTT. This chain joins TRBV27 and TRBJ1-5; D is undetermined. Germline CDR1 and CDR2: MNHEY and SMNVEV (reference sequence). The CDR3 sequence is 13 residues long. Between the trimmed V and J ends, which lost 5 bases and 7 bases, there was a span of 12 bases.

The chain uses TRBV30 and TRBJ1-1, with TRBD1 identical over 7 bases. This CDR3 spans 13 amino acids. With 5 bases clipped from V and 6 bases from J, the junction kept 9 bases outside the gene matches. Germline assignment: CDR1 GTSNPN and CDR2 SVGIG (reference sequence). CDR3 in amino acids: CAWGAGGTPEAFF. The CDR3 DNA is TGTGCCTGGGGGGCAGGGGGAACCCCTGAAGCTTTCTTT.

This clone was counted once. The chain recombines TRBV24-1 with TRBJ2-1, with 10 bases that match TRBD1. Germline CDR1 KGHDR, CDR2 SFDVKD. The CDR3 has 15 residues. V shed 1 base and J 6 bases; nucleotides not matched to a gene: 2. The CDR3 nucleotides read TGTGCCACCAGTGATTTTCGGGACAGGGGCAATGAGCAGTTCTTC. This encodes CATSDFRDRGNEQFF.

The chain links TRBV6-4 to TRBJ2-2; possibly TRBD2 for D (5 bases). The CDR3 runs 14 residues. In germline, CDR1 is MRHNA, CDR2 SNTAGT. V lost 6 bases, J lost 7 bases, and 15 bases lay in between. As DNA, the CDR3 is TGTGCCAGCAGGGATACCCCCGGGGTCGGGGAGCTGTTTTTT. It specifies CASRDTPGVGELFF.

This clone is a singleton in its sample. V usage is TRBV2 and J usage is TRBJ1-2, with D maybe TRBD1 (5 bases). V gave up 5 bases and J gave up 5 bases, with 12 bases separating them. This CDR3 has 13 amino acids. Looked up from germline, CDR1 is SNHLY and CDR2 is FYNNEI. Here the CDR3 DNA reads TGTGCCAGCAGTTCAGACAGAACTTATGGCTACACCTTC. This codes for CASSSDRTYGYTF.

V gene TRBV6-6 combines with J gene TRBJ1-2; D is possibly TRBD1 (6 bases). Germline assignment: CDR1 MNHNY and CDR2 SVGAGI (reference sequence). The CDR3 consists of 14 residues. V lost 6 bases and J 8 bases, leaving 19 bases between the germline ends. The CDR3 loop is CASRKDSPTGGYTF. The CDR3 DNA follows: TGTGCCAGCAGAAAGGACAGTCCGACGGGAGGCTACACCTTC.

The chain is built from TRBV6-2 or TRBV6-3 and TRBJ1-1; the D is unclear. V was shortened by 5 bases and J by 4 bases, with 14 bases between the two germline ends. The germline gives CDR1 MNHEY, CDR2 SVGEGT. This CDR3 is 14 amino acids long. CDR3 amino acids: CASSHPLSGTEAFF. In nucleotides, the CDR3 is TGTGCCAGCAGTCACCCGCTTAGTGGCACTGAAGCTTTCTTT.

V usage is TRBV19 and J usage is TRBJ2-7; 12 bases fit TRBD1. Germline V gene lookup returns CDR1 LNHDA and CDR2 SQIVND (reference sequence). V lost 7 bases to trimming and J lost 7 bases; unmatched junction nucleotides: 8. The CDR3 totals 14 residues. This CDR3 reads CASMAGQGAGEQYF. CDR3 DNA sequence: TGTGCCAGTATGGCGGGACAGGGGGCGGGGGAGCAGTACTTC.

The chain joins TRBV12-3 or TRBV12-4 to TRBJ2-1; weak D call: TRBD1 (5 bases). With 5 bases removed from V and 3 bases from J, the gap between germline ends came to 5 bases. CDR3 length: 12 residues. The CDR3 sequence is CASSDSYNEQFF. The CDR3 region has the DNA TGTGCCAGCAGTGACAGCTACAATGAGCAGTTCTTC.

V and J are TRBV15 and TRBJ1-6; no definite D call. CDR1 LNHNV and CDR2 YYDKDF come from the germline V gene (reference sequence). V was shortened by 0 bases and J by 7 bases, with 7 bases between the two germline ends. CDR3 length equals 14 residues. CDR3 sequence reads: CATSRDPGNSPLHF. The CDR3 bases are TGTGCCACCAGCAGAGATCCGGGGAATTCACCCCTCCACTTT. The variable domain in full, with the rest retrieved from reference TRBV15 and TRBJ1-6, is DAMVIQNPRYQVTQFGKPVTLSCSQTLNHNVMYWYQQKSSQAPKLLFHYYDKDFNNEADTPDNFQSRRPNTSFCFLDIRSPGLGDTAMYLCATSRDPGNSPLHFGNGTRLTVT.

V usage is TRBV6-5 and J usage is TRBJ1-6; the D is unclear. Germline CDR1 is MNHEY and CDR2 is SVGAGI. Trimming took 2 bases from V and 10 from J, leaving 9 bases between them. The CDR3 totals 13 residues. The CDR3 loop reads CASSYKAGSPLHF. The CDR3 DNA is TGTGCCAGCAGTTACAAAGCGGGATCACCCCTCCACTTT.

The CDR3 spells CASPPRGSGSSYNEQFF. CDR3 in DNA: TGTGCCAGCCCTCCCCGGGGTAGCGGGAGCTCCTACAATGAGCAGTTCTTC. The chain joins TRBV2 to TRBJ2-1, with 9 bases fitting TRBD2. The CDR3 totals 17 residues. From germline, CDR1 is SNHLY and CDR2 FYNNEI. V trimming: 8 bases; J trimming: 0 bases; junction bases outside the gene matches: 11.

V gene TRBV4-3 combines with J gene TRBJ2-7, with D unclear. CDR1 and CDR2 from the germline V gene are LGHNA and YSLEER. V lost 1 base to trimming and J lost 7 bases, with 17 bases between them. This CDR3 has 15 residues. Here the CDR3 reads CASSQAHSSTYEQYF. The DNA for the CDR3 is TGCGCCAGCAGCCAAGCGCACAGTTCTACGTATGAGCAGTACTTC.

The chain carries TRBV7-3 and TRBJ1-1; no clear D gene. The CDR3 loop spans 15 amino acids. The V end was cut by 0 bases, the J end by 1 base, with 9 bases between. The V gene's germline CDR1 is SGHTA and CDR2 FQGTGA. The CDR3 reads CASSLTQATNTEAFF. CDR3 nucleotide sequence: TGTGCCAGCAGCTTAACCCAGGCGACGAACACTGAAGCTTTCTTT.

The rearrangement links TRBV4-1 to TRBJ2-7; 10 bases line up with TRBD2. Losses at the gene ends were 0 bases for V and 2 bases for J; bases not matched to a gene: 4. The CDR3 is 16 amino acids. Germline-derived CDR1 and CDR2 are MGHRA and YSYEKL. This CDR3 reads CASSQEGLAGAYEQYF. CDR3 in DNA: TGCGCCAGCAGCCAAGAGGGCCTAGCGGGAGCCTACGAGCAGTACTTC.

The genes are TRBV30 and TRBJ1-1; perhaps TRBD1 as D (5 bases). Trimming stripped 3 bases from V and 7 bases from J, with 12 bases between. In germline, CDR1 is GTSNPN, CDR2 SVGIG (reference sequence). The CDR3 is 12 residues long. CDR3: CAWSGTGLEAFF. CDR3 bases: TGTGCCTGGAGCGGTACAGGTCTTGAAGCTTTCTTT.

The chain employs TRBV5-1 and TRBJ2-7; D possibly corresponds to TRBD2 (7 bases). The germline V gene encodes CDR1 SGHRS and CDR2 YFSETQ. Trimming left V 4 bases short and J 2 bases short, with 22 bases between. The CDR3 contains 17 residues. The CDR3 DNA follows: TGCGCCAGCAGCGGGGGCCCCGGCGCGGGAGTGCCCTACGAGCAGTACTTC. It encodes CASSGGPGAGVPYEQYF.

The V gene is TRBV4-3, the J gene TRBJ2-2, with 9 bases matching TRBD1. The length of the CDR3 is 14 residues. Per germline, CDR1 LGHNA and CDR2 YSLEER. Trimming at V came to 6 bases and at J to 6 bases, leaving 5 bases not matched to a gene. The CDR3 nucleotides read TGCGCCAGCAGTAAACAGGGGGCTCCCGGGGAGCTGTTTTTT. The encoded protein is CASSKQGAPGELFF.

In this sample, this clone turned up a few times. V usage is TRBV5-1 and J usage is TRBJ2-7; D is possibly TRBD2 (6 bases). V dropped 5 bases and J dropped 1 base, with 10 bases sitting between them. The germline gives CDR1 SGHRS, CDR2 YFSETQ. CDR3 length: 13 amino acids. The DNA for the CDR3 is TGCGCCAGCAGAGCTAGCGAATCCTACGAGCAGTACTTC. Amino acid sequence: CASRASESYEQYF.

V is TRBV2 and J is TRBJ1-5, with D possibly matching TRBD1 (6 bases). The germline CDR1 and CDR2 sequences are SNHLY and FYNNEI. CDR3 length: 13 amino acids. Trimming pared 7 bases from V and 8 bases from J, leaving 15 bases between. CDR3 amino acids: CASTWTAAEPQHF. The CDR3 nucleotides are TGTGCCAGCACTTGGACAGCCGCGGAGCCCCAGCATTTT.

The gene calls are TRBV13 and TRBJ1-6; D may be TRBD1 (5 bases). Trimming stripped 7 bases from V and 6 bases from J, with 10 bases between. Germline values: CDR1 PRHDT, CDR2 FYEKMQ (reference sequence). The CDR3 covers 13 residues. CDR3 sequence (DNA): TGTGCCAGCACAGCGGGGGTTAATTCACCCCTCCACTTT. Protein sequence: CASTAGVNSPLHF.

This chain links TRBV6-5 with TRBJ1-5; 7 nucleotides match TRBD1. The CDR3 has 15 residues. Germline V gives CDR1 MNHEY, CDR2 SVGAGI. V lost 4 bases and J lost 3; bases outside the gene matches: 6. The CDR3 coding sequence is TGTGCCAGCAGTTCCATAGGACAGGCCAATCAGCCCCAGCATTTT. It encodes CASSSIGQANQPQHF.

The genes are TRBV11-2 and TRBJ2-7; possible D gene TRBD1, 5 bases. Looked up from germline, CDR1 is SGHAT and CDR2 is FQNNGV. The CDR3 is 13 amino acids. V lost 6 bases and J 1 base, leaving 10 bases between the germline ends. The CDR3 DNA sequence: TGTGCCAGCAGTTACCCAGGGTCCTACGAGCAGTACTTC. This gives the protein CASSYPGSYEQYF.

The V call is TRBV6-5, the J call TRBJ2-7, with 12 nucleotides matching TRBD2. The CDR3 totals 14 residues. V gave up 6 bases and J gave up 7 bases; unmatched junction bases: 7. Germline CDR1 is MNHEY and CDR2 is SVGAGI. CDR3 DNA sequence: TGTGCCAGCAGCCTAGCGGGAGGGCCAGGGGAGCAGTACTTC. Its translation: CASSLAGGPGEQYF.

J is TRBJ1-5 and V is TRBV28, with TRBD1 identical over 7 bases. V lost 6 bases and J lost 7; bases outside the gene matches: 9. The germline V gene has CDR1 MDHEN and CDR2 SYDVKM. The CDR3 loop spans 14 amino acids. This CDR3 reads CASSLRQGGQPQHF. The CDR3 DNA reads as TGTGCCAGCAGCCTTAGACAGGGCGGCCAGCCCCAGCATTTT.

The chain carries TRBV25-1 and TRBJ1-1; TRBD1 aligns across 8 bases. The CDR3 covers 14 residues. The J segment lost 5 bases and the V segment lost 3 bases, leaving 5 bases of the junction unmatched. CDR1 and CDR2 (germline): MGHDK, SYGVNS. The CDR3 region has the DNA TGTGCCAGCAGTGACAGGGGGCGCTTAACTGAAGCTTTCTTT. This codes for CASSDRGRLTEAFF. Looking up the rest from reference TRBV25-1 and TRBJ1-1 gives the full variable domain: EADIYQTPRYLVIGTGKKITLECSQTMGHDKMYWYQQDPGMELHLIHYSYGVNSTEKGDLSSESTVSRIRTEHFPLTLESARPSHTSQYLCASSDRGRLTEAFFGQGTRLTVV.

The genes are TRBV29-1 and TRBJ2-1; 7 bases agree with TRBD1. Trimming cost V 5 bases and J 5 bases; bases outside gene matches: 6. The CDR3 is 13 residues long. Germline CDR1 is SQVTM and CDR2 is ANQGSEA. CDR3 in DNA: TGCAGCGTTTCAGGGGGAAAGAACAATGAGCAGTTCTTC. Its protein product is CSVSGGKNNEQFF.

The V gene is TRBV27, the J gene TRBJ2-3, with 9 bases that match TRBD1. The CDR3 has 15 residues. CDR1 MNHEY and CDR2 SMNVEV come from the germline V gene (reference sequence). Unmatched junction bases numbered 6, after V lost 5 bases and J lost 3 bases. For the CDR3, the DNA is TGTGCCAGCAGTCTCCCCGGACAGGGGACAGATACGCAGTATTTT. This codes for CASSLPGQGTDTQYF.

The rearrangement links TRBV6-6 to TRBJ2-2; unclear D gene. CDR1 MNHNY and CDR2 SVGAGI come from the germline V gene (reference sequence). Trimming left V 8 bases short and J 2 bases short, with 6 bases between. The CDR3 covers 12 residues. CDR3 sequence: CASVPNTGELFF. CDR3 nucleotide sequence: TGTGCCAGCGTTCCTAACACCGGGGAGCTGTTTTTT.

The chain joins TRBV6-5 to TRBJ2-7; D possibly corresponds to TRBD2 (5 bases). The CDR3 runs to 13 residues. The germline V gene encodes CDR1 MNHEY and CDR2 SVGAGI. V was trimmed by 0 bases and J by 7 bases, leaving 10 bases between them. This CDR3 reads CASSYSTRYEQYF. The CDR3, as DNA: TGTGCCAGCAGTTACTCCACTAGGTATGAGCAGTACTTC.

The chain combines TRBV7-2 with TRBJ2-5, with TRBD2 matching over 8 bases. Losses at the gene ends were 4 bases for V and 4 bases for J; bases not matched to a gene: 8. CDR3 size: 15 residues. The germline V gene has CDR1 SGHTA and CDR2 FQGNSA. The CDR3 DNA is TGTGCCAGCAGCTCCCTGACTAGCGTCCTAGAGACCCAGTACTTC. Protein sequence: CASSSLTSVLETQYF.